The rows below give T cell receptor beta chains drawn from one sample of a study of cytotoxic CD8 clonotypes in ibrutinib-treated CLL. Using immunoSEQ multiplex PCR, the repertoire was profiled, and TCRdb retains in-frame clones only, with some absent. The sample carries over 65,000 clones, 68% recorded once. The source was PBMCs, collected after 12 months of ibrutinib treatment. The receptors were gathered from a human donor with chronic lymphocytic leukemia. CDR3s leave out the opening cysteine and the closing phenylalanine or tryptophan.

CDR3 length: 10; V gene: TRBV6-5; J gene: TRBJ1-1; CDR3 protein: ASSRGQTEAF
CDR3 length: 15; V gene: TRBV13; J gene: TRBJ2-3; CDR3 protein: ASSLGRLAGSTDTQY
CDR3 length: 9; V gene: TRBV19; J gene: TRBJ2-2; CDR3 protein: ASSINGELF
CDR3 length: 14; V gene: TRBV9; J gene: TRBJ1-6; CDR3 protein: ASSVGGQGGGAPLH
CDR3 length: 13; V gene: TRBV19; J gene: TRBJ2-3; CDR3 protein: ASSIGLAGTDTQY
CDR3 length: 15; V gene: TRBV12-5; J gene: TRBJ2-7; CDR3 protein: ASGLVRGGAGRGEQY
CDR3 length: 13; V gene: TRBV6-5; J gene: TRBJ2-7; CDR3 protein: ASSYGLGRVYEQY
CDR3 length: 11; V gene: TRBV5-4; J gene: TRBJ1-1; CDR3 protein: ASSSRQGHEAF
CDR3 length: 11; V gene: TRBV9; J gene: TRBJ2-1; CDR3 protein: ASSAGPSNEQF
CDR3 length: 14; V gene: TRBV7-2; J gene: TRBJ2-7; CDR3 protein: ASSLVVLARPYEQY
CDR3 length: 14; V gene: TRBV2; J gene: TRBJ2-5; CDR3 protein: ASSPLAGAVQETQY
CDR3 length: 10; V gene: TRBV10-2; J gene: TRBJ1-6; CDR3 protein: ASTPLDSPLH
CDR3 length: 9; V gene: TRBV5-1; J gene: TRBJ2-5; CDR3 protein: ASSFQETQY
CDR3 length: 11; V gene: TRBV5-4; J gene: TRBJ1-1; CDR3 protein: ASSLGGSTEAF
CDR3 length: 11; V gene: TRBV7-9; J gene: TRBJ1-2; CDR3 protein: ASSLVASYGYT
CDR3 length: 13; V gene: TRBV18; J gene: TRBJ2-5; CDR3 protein: ASSPPGPPTQTQY
CDR3 length: 13; V gene: TRBV5-4; J gene: TRBJ2-5; CDR3 protein: ASSLGRGVQETQY
CDR3 length: 11; V gene: TRBV10-3; J gene: TRBJ1-6; CDR3 protein: ATHSHYNSPLH
CDR3 length: 11; V gene: TRBV10-3; J gene: TRBJ1-2; CDR3 protein: AISEPRQDYYT
CDR3 length: 10; V gene: TRBV7-9; J gene: TRBJ2-1; CDR3 protein: ASSFRIGEQF
CDR3 length: 13; V gene: TRBV5-1; J gene: TRBJ2-7; CDR3 protein: ASSLASTNGYEQY
CDR3 length: 10; V gene: TRBV10-3; J gene: TRBJ1-4; CDR3 protein: AIHGENEKLF
CDR3 length: 10; V gene: TRBV7-9; J gene: TRBJ1-5; CDR3 protein: ASSPDRQPQH
CDR3 length: 12; V gene: TRBV5-1; J gene: TRBJ2-7; CDR3 protein: ASSQGARSYEQY
CDR3 length: 14; V gene: TRBV11-2; J gene: TRBJ2-5; CDR3 protein: ASSLGTGGDQETQY
CDR3 length: 13; V gene: TRBV6-6; J gene: TRBJ2-1; CDR3 protein: ASSYSDGGSNEQF
CDR3 length: 13; V gene: TRBV28; J gene: TRBJ1-3; CDR3 protein: ASSLMGQGGNTIY
CDR3 length: 13; V gene: TRBV2; J gene: TRBJ2-6; CDR3 protein: ASSEQGLGANVLT
CDR3 length: 16; V gene: TRBV27; J gene: TRBJ1-2; CDR3 protein: ASSSRIILGQGGYGYT
CDR3 length: 12; V gene: TRBV28; J gene: TRBJ1-6; CDR3 protein: ASSFVRVHSPLH
CDR3 length: 11; V gene: TRBV5-5; J gene: TRBJ1-5; CDR3 protein: ASSLGSNQPQH
CDR3 length: 13; V gene: TRBV10-3; J gene: TRBJ1-1; CDR3 protein: AISEFGLRDTEAF
CDR3 length: 14; V gene: TRBV19; J gene: TRBJ2-5; CDR3 protein: ASSRTGTAGKRTQY
CDR3 length: 12; V gene: TRBV7-2; J gene: TRBJ2-5; CDR3 protein: ASSLGSSRETQY
CDR3 length: 13; V gene: TRBV10-3; J gene: TRBJ2-1; CDR3 protein: AISDRSGSYNEQF
CDR3 length: 14; V gene: TRBV7-8; J gene: TRBJ1-2; CDR3 protein: ASSLSSRTGDYGYT
CDR3 length: 13; V gene: TRBV7-2; J gene: TRBJ2-1; CDR3 protein: ASRGRQGMNDEQF
CDR3 length: 12; V gene: TRBV9; J gene: TRBJ1-1; CDR3 protein: ASSKQGLNTEAF
CDR3 length: 13; V gene: TRBV18; J gene: TRBJ2-5; CDR3 protein: ASSPRQARVETQY
CDR3 length: 13; V gene: TRBV9; J gene: TRBJ2-2; CDR3 protein: ASSVAARGTGELF
CDR3 length: 12; V gene: TRBV5-4; J gene: TRBJ2-5; CDR3 protein: ASSSYRVGRTQY
CDR3 length: 12; V gene: TRBV7-9; J gene: TRBJ2-3; CDR3 protein: ASSFSLEEDTQY
CDR3 length: 14; V gene: TRBV7-2; J gene: TRBJ2-1; CDR3 protein: ASSRLAGEYYNEQF
CDR3 length: 14; V gene: TRBV11-1; J gene: TRBJ1-6; CDR3 protein: ASSFRPRGYNSPLH
CDR3 length: 11; V gene: TRBV11-2; J gene: TRBJ2-7; CDR3 protein: ASSLRAGLEQY
CDR3 length: 9; V gene: TRBV5-6; J gene: TRBJ2-7; CDR3 protein: ASSLLGEQY
CDR3 length: 11; V gene: TRBV6-5; J gene: TRBJ1-4; CDR3 protein: ASRGNLSPKLF
CDR3 length: 12; V gene: TRBV7-9; J gene: TRBJ1-1; CDR3 protein: ASSTTGLNTEAF
CDR3 length: 13; V gene: TRBV30; J gene: TRBJ1-2; CDR3 protein: AWIPCGQGAEGYT